This T cell receptor beta chain comes out of a study of a mutant IDH1 vaccine in newly diagnosed glioma. Study observations and caveats: Changes in top peripheral clonotypes did not appear linked to pseudoprogression.

This CDR3 is 12 amino acids long. V dropped 5 bases and J dropped 8; count of bases not matched to a gene: 3. In germline, CDR1 is MNHNS, CDR2 SASEGT. This table comes from immunoSEQ multiplex PCR, and its TCRdb copy is limited to in-frame clones, with some not included. The table includes approximately 31,000 clones, roughly 80% detected once. Time point in this sample: week 47, end of study. It was 300 ug of mutant IDH1 20-mer peptide that made up each vaccine dose, given with topical imiquimod. Regarding this clone: Its specificity is unknown.

The sequence was obtained from a man younger than 45 with glioma. This specimen consisted of PBMCs, obtained from a glioma patient whose treatment included an IDH1 peptide vaccine. The chain employs TRBV6-1 and TRBJ2-4; 7 bases line up with TRBD2. CDR3 loop: CASSQGLDIQYF. The CDR3 coding sequence is TGTGCCAGCAGTCAAGGACTAGACATTCAGTACTTC.